One and the same sample provided the 31 T cell receptor beta chains below, sequenced in a study of response to subunit inactivated influenza vaccine. One entry per CDR3 protein, called by TCRdb with MiXCR from the RT-PCR reads. The sample lists roughly 500,000 distinct CDR3 sequences, over 25% occurring once. The starting material was CD4+ T cells sorted from PBMCs, obtained roughly 5 days after vaccination. The receptors come from a man between 45 and 60 years old who received an inactivated influenza vaccine.

The chain has TRBV20-1 and TRBJ2-3; TRBD1 is a possible D gene (6 bases). Germline CDR1 reads DFQATT; CDR2 reads SNEGSKA (reference sequence). The CDR3 runs to 16 residues. V dropped 3 bases and J dropped 2 bases, with 18 bases sitting between them. The DNA of the CDR3 is TGCAGTGCTAGCCCATCGGACAGAGGGTTCACAGATACGCAGTATTTT. This codes for CSASPSDRGFTDTQYF.

V usage is TRBV24-1 and J usage is TRBJ2-3; possible D gene TRBD2, 6 bases. CDR3 length: 14 amino acids. CDR1 is KGHDR and CDR2 is SFDVKD in the germline V gene. Trimming took off 12 bases at V and 2 bases at J, with 17 bases between the two ends. The CDR3 nucleotides are TGTGCCGCAAGCGGTGGCGGGAACACAGATACGCAGTATTTT. Its protein product is CAASGGGNTDTQYF.

This clonotype was detected only once. The chain links TRBV25-1 to TRBJ2-7, with TRBD2 as a possible D gene (5 bases). This CDR3 spans 13 amino acids. The V end was cut by 6 bases, the J end by 3 bases, with 12 bases between. Germline loops: CDR1 MGHDK, CDR2 SYGVNS. CDR3 nucleotide sequence: TGTGCCAGCAGGAGCACCGGGAACTACGAGCAGTACTTC. Translated: CASRSTGNYEQYF.

The J gene is TRBJ2-5, the V gene TRBV18, with a possible D match to TRBD2 (5 bases). Trimming removed 3 bases from V and 2 bases from J, with 10 bases in between. This CDR3 contains 14 residues. The germline V gene has CDR1 KGHSH and CDR2 LQKENI. CDR3 loop: CASSPNGVQETQYF. The CDR3 DNA reads as TGTGCCAGCTCACCTAACGGGGTTCAAGAGACCCAGTACTTC.

This clonotype was found many times. The V gene is TRBV10-3, the J gene TRBJ2-7, with 10 bases matching TRBD1. Germline V lookup: CDR1 ENHRY, CDR2 SYGVKD. Losses at the gene ends were 9 bases for V and 4 bases for J; bases not matched to a gene: 9. This CDR3 region has 14 residues. Here the CDR3 DNA reads TGTGCCATACGTTACGACAGGGGGCATTACGAGCAGTACTTC. Its translation: CAIRYDRGHYEQYF.

J is TRBJ2-7 and V is TRBV11-2; 10 nucleotides line up with TRBD1. Germline V gene sequence: CDR1 SGHAT, CDR2 FQNNGV. CDR3 length: 16 amino acids. V shed 3 bases, J shed 1 base, and the junction held 6 bases outside the gene matches. The CDR3 DNA reads TGTGCCAGCAGCTTCAACCGGGACAGGGGATCCTACGAGCAGTACTTC. This encodes CASSFNRDRGSYEQYF.

V is TRBV3-1 and J is TRBJ2-3; maybe TRBD2 (7 bases). Germline CDR1 is LGHDT and CDR2 is YNNKEL (reference sequence). The CDR3 length is 15 residues. Trimming took off 4 bases at V and 3 bases at J, with 14 bases between the two ends. The CDR3 DNA sequence: TGTGCCAGCAGCCGCGAGGGGGGGCCAACAGATACGCAGTATTTT. This encodes CASSREGGPTDTQYF.

The chain carries TRBV27 and TRBJ1-2, with D perhaps matching TRBD1 (5 bases). This CDR3 is built from 15 residues. Germline V gene lookup returns CDR1 MNHEY and CDR2 SMNVEV (reference sequence). Trimming left V 0 bases short and J 2 bases short, with 10 bases between. CDR3 in amino acids: CASSLSTGLNYGYTF. The CDR3 region has the DNA TGTGCCAGCAGTTTATCAACGGGACTGAACTATGGCTACACCTTC.

The table lists this clonotype with a few counts. This chain links TRBV2 with TRBJ2-7, with 10 bases matching TRBD1. CDR3 length: 15 residues. J lost 4 bases, V lost 5 bases, and 8 bases had no gene match. Germline assignment: CDR1 SNHLY and CDR2 FYNNEI. This CDR3 reads CASSWGQGKEYEQYF. The CDR3 DNA sequence: TGTGCCAGCAGTTGGGGACAGGGGAAAGAGTACGAGCAGTACTTC. The full variable domain, its missing parts supplied by reference TRBV2 and TRBJ2-7, is EPEVTQTPSHQVTQMGQEVILRCVPISNHLYFYWYRQILGQKVEFLVSFYNNEISEKSEIFDDQFSVERPDGSNFTLKIRSTKLEDSAMYFCASSWGQGKEYEQYFGPGTRLTVT.

The V call is TRBV5-1, the J call TRBJ2-2; the D is unclear. Germline V CDR1 and CDR2: SGHRS, YFSETQ. This CDR3 has 15 amino acids. The V and J ends lost 2 bases and 3 bases respectively, with 11 bases between them. For the CDR3, the DNA is TGCGCCAGCAGCTTAAACCAACCTTACACCGGGGAGCTGTTTTTT. Its protein is CASSLNQPYTGELFF.

This clonotype was seen only a few times. The rearrangement joins TRBV2 to TRBJ2-7; a possible D gene is TRBD2 (5 bases). The CDR3 has 12 residues. Germline V gene sequence: CDR1 SNHLY, CDR2 FYNNEI. V dropped 4 bases and J dropped 3 bases, with 7 bases sitting between them. CDR3 in DNA: TGTGCCAGCAGTGCGGGATTCTACGAGCAGTACTTC. Translating it yields CASSAGFYEQYF.

The rearrangement links TRBV14 to TRBJ2-7; 7 bases are a match to TRBD2. V dropped 1 base and J dropped 3; count of bases not matched to a gene: 12. The length of the CDR3 is 17 residues. The germline V gene encodes CDR1 SGHDN and CDR2 FVKESK. CDR3 region: CASSQGRSGGRIYEQYF. For the CDR3, the DNA is TGTGCCAGCAGCCAAGGCAGATCGGGCGGGAGAATCTACGAGCAGTACTTC.

In this sample, this clonotype turned up a few times. The gene calls are TRBV7-4 and TRBJ2-1; the match to TRBD1 covers 8 bases. This CDR3 spans 14 amino acids. Trimming took 1 base from V and 7 from J; bases not matched to a gene: 3. Germline-derived CDR1 and CDR2 are SGHVT and SQSDAQ. Here the CDR3 DNA reads TGTGCCAGCAGCTTAGAGCGGACAGGGAATGAGCAGTTCTTC. It is translated as CASSLERTGNEQFF. Filled out from reference TRBV7-4 and TRBJ2-1, the complete variable domain reads GAGVSQSPRYKVAKRGRDVALRCDSISGHVTLYWYRQTLGQGSEVLTYSQSDAQRDKSGRPSGRFSAERPERSVSTLKIQRTEQGDSAVYLCASSLERTGNEQFFGPGTRLTVL.

This clonotype was counted a few times. The chain carries TRBV6-2 or TRBV6-3 and TRBJ2-7, with D tentatively TRBD1 or TRBD2 (6 bases each). Germline assignment: CDR1 MNHEY and CDR2 SVGEGT. CDR3 length: 13 residues. V was pared by 6 bases and J by 6 bases, with 15 bases between. CDR3 in amino acids: CASRYTGASEQYF. The CDR3 bases are TGTGCCAGCAGATACACGGGGGCGTCCGAGCAGTACTTC.

The chain couples TRBV27 to TRBJ2-2; 10 bases align to TRBD2. V was clipped by 5 bases and J by 4 bases; unmatched bases: 7. This CDR3 region has 16 residues. Germline V gene sequence: CDR1 MNHEY, CDR2 SMNVEV (reference sequence). CDR3: CASSGGLATITGELFF. The CDR3 DNA reads as TGTGCCAGCAGTGGGGGACTAGCGACTATCACCGGGGAGCTGTTTTTT.

This clonotype was counted ten times or more. The CDR3 protein is CASSLEDSTDTQYF. The CDR3 DNA is TGTGCCAGCAGTCTCGAGGACAGCACAGATACGCAGTATTTT. The gene calls are TRBV6-5 and TRBJ2-3; D remains ambiguous. Germline CDR1 is MNHEY and CDR2 is SVGAGI. Between the trimmed V and J ends, which lost 5 bases and 0 bases, there was a span of 9 bases. CDR3 length equals 14 residues.

In its sample, this clonotype was seen once. The V and J genes are TRBV20-1 and TRBJ2-3; D gene unclear. V was clipped by 3 bases and J by 6 bases, with 16 bases between them. The CDR3 loop spans 14 amino acids. Germline values: CDR1 DFQATT, CDR2 SNEGSKA (reference sequence). The CDR3 sequence is CSASNPREVDTQYF. The CDR3 DNA follows: TGCAGTGCTAGTAACCCCCGCGAGGTCGATACGCAGTATTTT.

This clonotype was detected ten times or more. The chain links TRBV14 to TRBJ2-5, with D perhaps being TRBD1 or TRBD2 (5 bases each). The V gene lost 4 bases and the J gene lost 7 bases, with 13 bases spanning the gap. CDR1 and CDR2 (germline): SGHDN, FVKESK. The CDR3 covers 13 residues. The CDR3 DNA follows: TGTGCCAGCAGCCCGGGACCGTCGGGGACCCAGTACTTC. Translation: CASSPGPSGTQYF.

V is TRBV29-1 and J is TRBJ2-3; 10 nucleotides agree with TRBD1. V was pared by 7 bases and J by 1 base, with 8 bases of the junction left unmatched. The CDR3 is 15 amino acids. Germline V gene sequence: CDR1 SQVTM, CDR2 ANQGSEA. This chain's CDR3 is CSGKGQGLGTDTQYF. CDR3 DNA sequence: TGCAGCGGTAAGGGACAGGGGCTCGGCACAGATACGCAGTATTTT.

V usage is TRBV5-1 and J usage is TRBJ2-7; possibly TRBD1 or TRBD2 for D (5 bases each). The CDR3 consists of 15 residues. The germline CDR1 and CDR2 sequences are SGHRS and YFSETQ. V was cut by 4 bases and J by 3 bases, with 17 bases left in between. DNA for the CDR3: TGCGCCAGCAGCATCAACGCCGGGACCAACTACGAGCAGTACTTC. It codes for CASSINAGTNYEQYF.

This clonotype was recorded a few times. CDR3: CASSFQAGQPQHF. CDR3 coding DNA: TGTGCCAGCAGTTTCCAGGCAGGTCAGCCCCAGCATTTT. This rearrangement joins TRBV12-3 or TRBV12-4 to TRBJ1-5; D is unresolved. CDR3 length: 13 residues. Trimming shortened V by 3 bases and J by 6 bases, and 9 bases separated the two germline ends.

This clonotype was seen a few times. This chain links TRBV7-2 with TRBJ2-2, with D maybe TRBD1 (5 bases). Trimming stripped 1 base from V and 6 bases from J, with 9 bases between. CDR1 is SGHTA, CDR2 FQGNSA, per germline. The CDR3 has 14 amino acids. The CDR3, as DNA: TGTGCCAGCAGCTTAGTTTCAGGGCCCGGGGAGCTGTTTTTT. Amino acids: CASSLVSGPGELFF.

The V and J genes are TRBV25-1 and TRBJ1-1; D possibly corresponds to TRBD1 (6 bases). The CDR3 runs 15 residues. Trimming removed 6 bases at V and 5 bases at J, with 19 bases between. CDR1 is MGHDK, CDR2 SYGVNS, per germline. The CDR3 DNA reads TGTGCCAGCAGCTACTCACGGGTCCAGGGGACTGAAGCTTTCTTT. Its protein is CASSYSRVQGTEAFF.

Only one count was recorded for this clonotype. The genes are TRBV15 and TRBJ2-3; TRBD1 might be the D (5 bases). The V and J ends lost 0 bases and 1 base respectively, with 8 bases between them. Per the germline V gene, CDR1 is LNHNV and CDR2 is YYDKDF (reference sequence). This CDR3 region has 15 residues. CDR3 protein: CATSREGQRTDTQYF. CDR3 bases: TGTGCCACCAGCAGAGAGGGGCAGCGCACAGATACGCAGTATTTT.

This chain joins TRBV10-3 and TRBJ1-2; no definite D call. The germline CDR1 and CDR2 sequences are ENHRY and SYGVKD. This CDR3 comprises 15 residues. Trimming left V 10 bases short and J 4 bases short, with 22 bases between. CDR3 nucleotides: TGTGCCACTACTCCGGGCTCTGGCAAGTTCTATGGCTACACCTTC. This translates into CATTPGSGKFYGYTF.

V gene TRBV15 combines with J gene TRBJ2-7; D might be TRBD1 or TRBD2, each matching 5 bases. This CDR3 has 16 residues. V lost 0 bases, J lost 0 bases, and 12 bases lay in between. The germline V gene encodes CDR1 LNHNV and CDR2 YYDKDF (reference sequence). CDR3 protein: CATSRDRGGNSYEQYF. The CDR3 DNA is TGTGCCACCAGCAGAGATCGGGGCGGAAACTCCTACGAGCAGTACTTC. Full variable domain (remainder filled in from reference TRBV15 and TRBJ2-7): DAMVIQNPRYQVTQFGKPVTLSCSQTLNHNVMYWYQQKSSQAPKLLFHYYDKDFNNEADTPDNFQSRRPNTSFCFLDIRSPGLGDTAMYLCATSRDRGGNSYEQYFGPGTRLTVT.

This chain links TRBV6-2 or TRBV6-3 with TRBJ2-4; tentatively, D is TRBD1 or TRBD2 (5 bases each). Germline values: CDR1 MNHEY, CDR2 SVGEGT. CDR3 size: 15 residues. The V end lost 10 bases, the J end lost 8 bases, and 24 bases lay between the germline ends. The CDR3, as DNA: TGTGCCACTATGAAGAGGGCCAGGGTAGGGGACATTCAGTACTTC. Translating gives CATMKRARVGDIQYF.

This rearrangement joins TRBV6-2 or TRBV6-3 to TRBJ2-7; D might be TRBD1 or TRBD2, each matching 5 bases. Germline CDR1 reads MNHEY; CDR2 reads SVGEGT. This CDR3 has 15 residues. V lost 2 bases and J lost 0, with 11 bases in between. CDR3 nucleotide sequence: TGTGCCAGCAGTTACCCGGGACGCGCCTCCTACGAGCAGTACTTC. Translated: CASSYPGRASYEQYF.

The genes are TRBV5-1 and TRBJ1-2; D call uncertain. The CDR3 runs to 15 residues. Trimming removed 4 bases at V and 1 base at J, with 14 bases between. From germline, CDR1 is SGHRS and CDR2 YFSETQ. CDR3: CASSTSPTVNYGYTF. The CDR3 DNA follows: TGCGCCAGCAGCACCAGTCCGACGGTTAACTATGGCTACACCTTC.

This clonotype occurred a few times. The chain employs TRBV28 and TRBJ2-6; D may be TRBD1 (6 bases). V was shortened by 6 bases and J by 2 bases, with 14 bases between the two germline ends. The germline V gene has CDR1 MDHEN and CDR2 SYDVKM. CDR3 length: 16 amino acids. The CDR3 region has the DNA TGTGCCAGCAGCTCCCCGGGACAAACTGGGGCCAACGTCCTGACTTTC. Its protein product is CASSSPGQTGANVLTF.

This chain uses TRBV7-8 with TRBJ2-2; D gene unclear. Trimming removed 1 base at V and 3 bases at J, with 9 bases between. The V gene's germline CDR1 is SGHVS and CDR2 FQNEAQ. The CDR3 length is 15 residues. The CDR3 coding sequence is TGTGCCAGCAGCTTAGTGAACATCTACACCGGGGAGCTGTTTTTT. As protein: CASSLVNIYTGELFF.